These T cell receptor beta chains were read from a single sample in a study of shared clonotypes between healthy human individuals. Assay used: immunoSEQ multiplex PCR; TCRdb lists only in-frame clones, some missing. This table has about 340,000 clones, around 79% appearing once. The material sequenced was memory CD4+ T cells sorted from blood. The receptors were sampled from a man aged 25-45 years in good health. Both conserved end residues are part of each CDR3. The D gene is left open where the match is weak. Not all rows give a size; the values are once, few, many and, for expanded clones, a class.

j_gene	v_gene	d_gene	abundance	CDR3nt	CDR3aa
TRBJ2-2	TRBV27	.	few	TGTGCCAGCAGTCACAGAGTTGCAGGGGACACCGGGGAGCTGTTTTTT	CASSHRVAGDTGELFF
TRBJ1-1	TRBV18	TRBD1	.	TGTGCCAGCTCACGCCCAAATACAGGGGAGAACACTGAAGCTTTCTTT	CASSRPNTGENTEAFF
TRBJ2-7	TRBV11-1	.	.	TGTGCCAGCAGCTCGCCACGAGGGGGCTACGAGCAGTACTTC	CASSSPRGGYEQYF
TRBJ2-1	TRBV28	TRBD2	.	TGTGCCAGCAGTATCTCGGGACTAGCGGGAGGGAGGGAGCAGTTCTTC	CASSISGLAGGREQFF
TRBJ2-7	TRBV14	.	.	TGTGCCAGCAGCCCTCGGGACAAGTACTACGAGCAGTACTTC	CASSPRDKYYEQYF
TRBJ2-3	TRBV5-1	.	.	TGCGCCAGCAGCTTGAGCGGCACAGATACGCAGTATTTT	CASSLSGTDTQYF
TRBJ1-1	TRBV7-2	.	.	TGTGCCAGCAGCTTAGGAAGGAGTGGGAACACTGAAGCTTTCTTT	CASSLGRSGNTEAFF
TRBJ2-7	TRBV7-2	TRBD2	.	TGTGCCAGCAGCCGAAGTACAACTAGCGGGAGTGGGTACGAGCAGTACTTC	CASSRSTTSGSGYEQYF
TRBJ2-7	TRBV30	.	once	TGTGCCTGGAGTGTATCCCATACCTCCTACGAGCAGTACTTC	CAWSVSHTSYEQYF
TRBJ2-1	TRBV4-1	.	.	TGCGCCAGCAGCCAAGGTCTCGGACTGGTCTACAATGAGCAGTTCTTC	CASSQGLGLVYNEQFF
TRBJ2-7	TRBV29-1	.	few	TGCAGCGTGGAGGACAGCCACGAGCAGTACTTC	CSVEDSHEQYF
TRBJ2-4	TRBV5-8	TRBD2	.	TGTGCCAGCAGCTTGGAATCTAGCGGGAGAAAAAACATTCAGTACTTC	CASSLESSGRKNIQYF
TRBJ2-5	TRBV1	.	.	TGCACCAGCAGCCAAGATAGGGGAGAGACCCAGTACTTC	CTSSQDRGETQYF
TRBJ2-1	TRBV4-1	.	.	TGCGCCAGCAGCCAAGTCGATATGGGGTTCTCGGGGCACAATGAGCAGTTCTTC	CASSQVDMGFSGHNEQFF
TRBJ2-7	TRBV28	.	once	TGTGCCAGCAGTTTTCTTTCCGAGCAGTACTTC	CASSFLSEQYF
TRBJ2-1	TRBV6-1	TRBD2	.	TGTGCCAGCAGTGCTTTGGTGGGACTAGCGGCAAATGAGCAGTTCTTC	CASSALVGLAANEQFF
TRBJ2-3	TRBV5-8	TRBD2	.	TGTGCCAGCAGCTTGGTGGGACTAGCGGATTCTACGCAGTATTTT	CASSLVGLADSTQYF
TRBJ2-7	TRBV5-1	.	.	TGCGCCAGCAGCTCATCTTTGACAGGTACCTACGAGCAGTACTTC	CASSSSLTGTYEQYF
TRBJ2-5	TRBV7-7	TRBD1	few	TGTGCCAGCAGCTTGGGGACAGGGGTGGGGGAGACCCAGTACTTC	CASSLGTGVGETQYF
TRBJ2-4	TRBV15	.	.	TGTGCCACCACTCCCGGGGTCAAAAACATTCAGTACTTC	CATTPGVKNIQYF
TRBJ1-1	TRBV7-9	.	.	TGTGCCAGCAGCAAAGAGGGAGACACTGAAGCTTTCTTT	CASSKEGDTEAFF
TRBJ2-7	TRBV28	.	.	TGTGCCAGCAGTGGGGCCGAGACTAGGACTCACGAGCAGTACTTC	CASSGAETRTHEQYF
TRBJ1-3	TRBV10-2	TRBD1	.	TGCGCCAGCAGTATGACAGGGCGTGGAAACACCATATATTTT	CASSMTGRGNTIYF
TRBJ2-7	TRBV2	.	few	TGTGCCAGCGGTACTAGTATTGACGAGCAGTACTTC	CASGTSIDEQYF
TRBJ2-3	TRBV7-9	TRBD2	.	TGTGCCAGCAGCTTCATAGCGGGAGGGATCACAGATACGCAGTATTTT	CASSFIAGGITDTQYF
TRBJ2-3	TRBV7-6	.	many	TGTGCCAGCAGCTTAGCGGTTCTGGGGTCGGTAGATACGCAGTATTTT	CASSLAVLGSVDTQYF
TRBJ2-3	TRBV27	TRBD2	.	TGTGCCAGCAGTCTTCAGGGACTAGCGGAAAGCACAGATACGCAGTATTTT	CASSLQGLAESTDTQYF
TRBJ2-2	TRBV9	TRBD1	.	TGTGCCAGCAGCGTAGAAGGGGGCCTCGGGGAGCTGTTTTTT	CASSVEGGLGELFF
TRBJ1-3	TRBV5-4	.	few	TGTGCCAGCAGCTTCTCCCGGGACACTACTGGAAACACCATATATTTT	CASSFSRDTTGNTIYF
TRBJ2-7	TRBV6-1	TRBD1	.	TGTGCCAGCAGTGAATCGGGACAGGGGGGCCACGAGCAGTACTTC	CASSESGQGGHEQYF
TRBJ1-1	TRBV10-2	.	many	TGCGCCAGCACCGTACAGGGGAACACTGAAGCTTTCTTT	CASTVQGNTEAFF
TRBJ2-5	TRBV5-1	.	.	TGCGCCAGCACACTCGGCGGGGCCCAAGAGACCCAGTACTTC	CASTLGGAQETQYF
TRBJ1-3	TRBV18	.	few	TGTGCCAGCTCAGCCTGGCGATCAGGGGAAGGAAACACCATATATTTT	CASSAWRSGEGNTIYF
TRBJ1-5	TRBV9	.	.	TGTGCCAGCAGCGTAGGCGGGTATCAGCCCCAGCATTTT	CASSVGGYQPQHF
TRBJ2-3	TRBV7-9	TRBD2	few	TGTGCCAGCAGCTCAATAGCGGGAGTGGTAGATACGCAGTATTTT	CASSSIAGVVDTQYF
TRBJ2-1	TRBV7-9	.	.	TGTGCCAGCAGCTTAGCCCAGCTAGCGAGGGTATTGAATGAGCAGTTCTTC	CASSLAQLARVLNEQFF